The T cell receptor beta chain under discussion was sequenced for a study of response to subunit inactivated influenza vaccine. Whole-study results and caveats: Authors suggested seasonal influenza vaccinations each recruit few new T cells.

TCRdb reprocessed the RT-PCR reads via MiXCR and lists one record per CDR3 protein. The table shows about 780,000 distinct CDR3 sequences, with around a sixth occurring only once. On this clonotype: Its antigen is still unknown.

Trimming pared 1 base from V and 4 bases from J, leaving 7 bases between. The CDR3 contains 13 residues. Per the germline V gene, CDR1 is DFQATT and CDR2 is SNEGSKA (reference sequence). V usage is TRBV20-1 and J usage is TRBJ2-2; D remains unclear. The specimen comprised PBMCs from blood, sampled more than 4 days after vaccination. The clonotype originates from a man in his fifties who received an inactivated influenza vaccine. CDR3 region: CSARGPGTGELFF. CDR3 DNA sequence: TGCAGTGCTAGAGGACCCGGCACCGGGGAGCTGTTTTTT.